Listed below are T cell receptor beta chains from one sample, sequenced in a study of T cells in Graves' hyperthyroidism and ophthalmopathy. MiXCR was run by TCRdb on the multiplex PCR reads, yielding one entry per CDR3 protein. The sample lists 640,000 or so distinct CDR3 sequences, more than 13% occurring once. The specimen sequenced was blood. The origin of the receptors is a woman under 30 with Graves' ophthalmopathy. The CDR3 runs from the conserved cysteine through the conserved F or W. D genes are given only for firm matches. Part of the rows lack a size; the others show once, few, many or a class for expanded clones.

CDR3 protein: CSVVLGVNTEAFF
CDR3 DNA: TGCAGCGTTGTACTCGGGGTGAACACTGAAGCTTTCTTT
J gene: TRBJ1-1
V gene: TRBV29-1
D gene: .
clone size: many

CDR3 protein: CSVAQGKDQPQHF
CDR3 DNA: TGCAGCGTCGCACAGGGGAAGGATCAGCCCCAGCATTTT
J gene: TRBJ1-5
V gene: TRBV29-1
D gene: TRBD1
clone size: many

CDR3 protein: CASSIGPSTDTQYF
CDR3 DNA: TGTGCCAGTAGTATAGGGCCGTCCACAGATACGCAGTATTTT
J gene: TRBJ2-3
V gene: TRBV19
D gene: .
clone size: many

CDR3 protein: CASSPRDRGLLGYTF
CDR3 DNA: TGTGCCAGCAGCCCTAGGGACAGGGGATTGCTTGGCTACACCTTC
J gene: TRBJ1-2
V gene: TRBV5-4
D gene: TRBD1
clone size: .

CDR3 protein: CASNENLSHEQFF
CDR3 DNA: TGTGCCAGCAATGAAAATCTTTCGCATGAGCAGTTCTTC
J gene: TRBJ2-1
V gene: TRBV28
D gene: .
clone size: many

CDR3 protein: CASSLGTAGSKPLHF
CDR3 DNA: TGCGCCAGCAGCTTGGGGACAGCGGGGTCCAAGCCCCTCCACTTT
J gene: TRBJ1-6
V gene: TRBV5-1
D gene: .
clone size: .

CDR3 protein: CASSIGAGGRYEQYF
CDR3 DNA: TGTGCCAGTAGTATAGGAGCGGGAGGAAGGTACGAGCAGTACTTC
J gene: TRBJ2-7
V gene: TRBV19
D gene: TRBD2
clone size: .

CDR3 protein: CASSQDGLAGKNIQYF
CDR3 DNA: TGTGCCAGCAGCCAAGATGGACTAGCGGGTAAAAACATTCAGTACTTC
J gene: TRBJ2-4
V gene: TRBV3-1
D gene: TRBD2
clone size: many

CDR3 protein: CAISDSDSAGGSYEQYF
CDR3 DNA: TGTGCCATCAGTGACTCTGATTCGGCAGGGGGCTCATACGAGCAGTACTTC
J gene: TRBJ2-7
V gene: TRBV10-3
D gene: TRBD1
clone size: many

CDR3 protein: CASSSTGTYGYTF
CDR3 DNA: TGTGCCAGCAGCTCAACCGGGACATATGGCTACACCTTC
J gene: TRBJ1-2
V gene: TRBV7-6
D gene: .
clone size: many

CDR3 protein: CASSQEWTGEGHLEQYF
CDR3 DNA: TGCGCCAGCAGCCAAGAGTGGACCGGGGAGGGCCACCTGGAGCAGTACTTC
J gene: TRBJ2-7
V gene: TRBV4-3
D gene: TRBD2
clone size: .

CDR3 protein: CASSLGEIAPNEQFF
CDR3 DNA: TGCGCCAGCAGCCTGGGGGAGATTGCCCCCAATGAGCAGTTCTTC
J gene: TRBJ2-1
V gene: TRBV5-1
D gene: .
clone size: .

CDR3 protein: CASSRRVGQGAREYNTGELFF
CDR3 DNA: TGTGCCAGCAGCCGAAGGGTAGGACAGGGGGCAAGAGAGTACAACACCGGGGAGCTGTTTTTT
J gene: TRBJ2-2
V gene: TRBV3-1
D gene: TRBD1
clone size: .

CDR3 protein: CASSPAIGDREAYGYTF
CDR3 DNA: TGTGCCAGTAGCCCTGCAATAGGGGACAGGGAGGCCTATGGCTACACCTTC
J gene: TRBJ1-2
V gene: TRBV19
D gene: TRBD1
clone size: .

CDR3 protein: CASSRTGGDGYTF
CDR3 DNA: TGTGCCAGCAGTCGGACAGGGGGCGATGGCTACACCTTC
J gene: TRBJ1-2
V gene: TRBV7-9
D gene: TRBD1
clone size: many

CDR3 protein: CSVTSGGSREQFF
CDR3 DNA: TGCAGCGTCACTAGCGGGGGTTCCCGTGAGCAGTTCTTC
J gene: TRBJ2-1
V gene: TRBV29-1
D gene: TRBD2
clone size: many

CDR3 protein: CASSGRDRVINYGYTF
CDR3 DNA: TGTGCCAGCAGCGGGCGGGACAGAGTTATTAACTATGGCTACACCTTC
J gene: TRBJ1-2
V gene: TRBV7-9
D gene: TRBD1
clone size: .

CDR3 protein: CASSLERGPGNTIYF
CDR3 DNA: TGTGCCAGCAGCTTGGAGAGGGGGCCTGGAAACACCATATATTTT
J gene: TRBJ1-3
V gene: TRBV5-4
D gene: TRBD1
clone size: few

CDR3 protein: CASSGGVGHPQNTEAFF
CDR3 DNA: TGTGCCAGCAGTGGGGGAGTTGGGCACCCACAGAACACTGAAGCTTTCTTT
J gene: TRBJ1-1
V gene: TRBV11-1
D gene: .
clone size: many

CDR3 protein: CASSVGGGLFTGELFF
CDR3 DNA: TGTGCCAGCAGCGTAGGCGGGGGGCTTTTTACCGGGGAGCTGTTTTTT
J gene: TRBJ2-2
V gene: TRBV9
D gene: TRBD2
clone size: few

CDR3 protein: CASSLQTGGNVETQYF
CDR3 DNA: TGTGCCAGCAGCCTACAGACTGGCGGGAACGTGGAGACCCAGTACTTC
J gene: TRBJ2-5
V gene: TRBV11-1
D gene: .
clone size: many

CDR3 protein: CATRDRELGHEQYF
CDR3 DNA: TGTGCCACCAGGGACAGGGAACTAGGCCACGAGCAGTACTTC
J gene: TRBJ2-7
V gene: TRBV15
D gene: TRBD1
clone size: many

CDR3 protein: CSARLRIYEKLFF
CDR3 DNA: TGCAGTGCTAGGTTACGGATATATGAAAAACTGTTTTTT
J gene: TRBJ1-4
V gene: TRBV20-1
D gene: .
clone size: many

CDR3 protein: CASSQGLAGVSTDTQYF
CDR3 DNA: TGTGCCAGCAGTCAGGGACTAGCGGGAGTTTCAACAGATACGCAGTATTTT
J gene: TRBJ2-3
V gene: TRBV6-2/TRBV6-3
D gene: TRBD2
clone size: many

CDR3 protein: CASSLRGAGSTYEQYF
CDR3 DNA: TGTGCCAGCAGTCTTAGAGGAGCAGGGAGCACCTACGAGCAGTACTTC
J gene: TRBJ2-7
V gene: TRBV13
D gene: .
clone size: .

CDR3 protein: CASRTVAGGPGETQYF
CDR3 DNA: TGTGCCAGCAGGACAGTAGCGGGAGGGCCGGGAGAGACCCAGTACTTC
J gene: TRBJ2-5
V gene: TRBV28
D gene: TRBD2
clone size: many

CDR3 protein: CASSFGGRHNNEQFF
CDR3 DNA: TGTGCCAGCAGCTTCGGCGGGAGGCATAACAATGAGCAGTTCTTC
J gene: TRBJ2-1
V gene: TRBV5-6
D gene: TRBD2
clone size: few

CDR3 protein: CASSYARVGTFTYEQYF
CDR3 DNA: TGTGCCAGCAGTTACGCGAGAGTTGGGACCTTCACCTACGAGCAGTACTTC
J gene: TRBJ2-7
V gene: TRBV6-1
D gene: .
clone size: many

CDR3 protein: CSARRPTGTGPDSPYGYTF
CDR3 DNA: TGCAGTGCTAGAAGGCCTACCGGGACAGGTCCTGACTCACCCTATGGCTACACCTTC
J gene: TRBJ1-2
V gene: TRBV20-1
D gene: TRBD1
clone size: few

CDR3 protein: CASSEGDLNNSPLHF
CDR3 DNA: TGTGCCAGCAGTGAGGGGGATCTCAATAATTCACCCCTCCACTTT
J gene: TRBJ1-6
V gene: TRBV25-1
D gene: .
clone size: few

CDR3 protein: CASSSGQGTNQPQHF
CDR3 DNA: TGTGCCAGCAGCTCCGGACAGGGCACCAATCAGCCCCAGCATTTT
J gene: TRBJ1-5
V gene: TRBV7-2
D gene: TRBD1
clone size: many

CDR3 protein: CASSLYSREEVETQYF
CDR3 DNA: TGTGCCAGCAGCTTATATTCACGGGAGGAGGTGGAGACCCAGTACTTC
J gene: TRBJ2-5
V gene: TRBV7-9
D gene: TRBD2
clone size: many

CDR3 protein: CAIRPGTSNYEQYF
CDR3 DNA: TGTGCCATCAGACCCGGGACTAGCAACTACGAGCAGTACTTC
J gene: TRBJ2-7
V gene: TRBV10-3
D gene: TRBD2
clone size: many

CDR3 protein: CATSRDRARGGNTIYF
CDR3 DNA: TGTGCCACCAGCAGAGATCGCGCGAGGGGGGGAAACACCATATATTTT
J gene: TRBJ1-3
V gene: TRBV15
D gene: .
clone size: once

CDR3 protein: CASSYSRARSTEAFF
CDR3 DNA: TGTGCCAGCAGCTATTCGCGGGCCCGCTCCACTGAAGCTTTCTTT
J gene: TRBJ1-1
V gene: TRBV7-2
D gene: .
clone size: many

CDR3 protein: CASSSGTGISRGYTF
CDR3 DNA: TGTGCCAGCAGCTCTGGGACAGGCATATCGCGGGGCTACACCTTC
J gene: TRBJ1-2
V gene: TRBV7-9
D gene: TRBD1
clone size: few

CDR3 protein: CASRVPGNYGYTF
CDR3 DNA: TGTGCCAGCAGGGTTCCGGGGAACTATGGCTACACCTTC
J gene: TRBJ1-2
V gene: TRBV6-1
D gene: .
clone size: .

CDR3 protein: CAWVGEDSAYEQYF
CDR3 DNA: TGTGCCTGGGTTGGGGAGGACTCGGCCTACGAGCAGTACTTC
J gene: TRBJ2-7
V gene: TRBV30
D gene: .
clone size: many

CDR3 protein: CASSSFGLSGNTIYF
CDR3 DNA: TGTGCCAGCAGTTCCTTCGGACTCTCTGGAAACACCATATATTTT
J gene: TRBJ1-3
V gene: TRBV6-1
D gene: .
clone size: many

CDR3 protein: CASSFQGAYSPLHF
CDR3 DNA: TGTGCCAGCAGCTTTCAGGGGGCTTACTCACCCCTCCACTTT
J gene: TRBJ1-6
V gene: TRBV5-5
D gene: TRBD1
clone size: few

CDR3 protein: CASSPRGGIDEQFF
CDR3 DNA: TGCGCCAGCAGCCCTCGGGGAGGGATCGATGAGCAGTTCTTC
J gene: TRBJ2-1
V gene: TRBV4-1
D gene: TRBD2
clone size: .

CDR3 protein: CASSQGPDRGLNEKLFF
CDR3 DNA: TGTGCCAGCAGCCAAGGGCCGGACAGGGGACTTAATGAAAAACTGTTTTTT
J gene: TRBJ1-4
V gene: TRBV4-2
D gene: TRBD1
clone size: few

CDR3 protein: CASSSMASTGGYGYTF
CDR3 DNA: TGTGCCAGCAGCTCGATGGCCTCGACAGGGGGCTATGGCTACACCTTC
J gene: TRBJ1-2
V gene: TRBV11-3
D gene: TRBD1
clone size: many

CDR3 protein: CASSPTGEGTKSPLHF
CDR3 DNA: TGTGCCAGCAGCCCTACAGGGGAAGGGACCAAATCACCCCTCCACTTT
J gene: TRBJ1-6
V gene: TRBV7-2
D gene: TRBD1
clone size: many

CDR3 protein: CASSLHAGGSSQETQYF
CDR3 DNA: TGTGCCAGCAGCTTACATGCGGGAGGCTCTTCTCAAGAGACCCAGTACTTC
J gene: TRBJ2-5
V gene: TRBV7-2
D gene: TRBD2
clone size: many

CDR3 protein: CMTGFRHF
CDR3 DNA: TGCATGACAGGGTTTCGGCACTTC
J gene: TRBJ2-5
V gene: TRBV20-1
D gene: TRBD1
clone size: many

CDR3 protein: CASSFTGGPNQPQHF
CDR3 DNA: TGTGCCAGCAGTTTTACAGGGGGTCCCAATCAGCCCCAGCATTTT
J gene: TRBJ1-5
V gene: TRBV27
D gene: TRBD1
clone size: many

CDR3 protein: CAWSPPEYTGELFF
CDR3 DNA: TGTGCCTGGAGTCCCCCGGAGTACACCGGGGAGCTGTTTTTT
J gene: TRBJ2-2
V gene: TRBV30
D gene: .
clone size: many

CDR3 protein: CASSETTGRTGFNEKLFF
CDR3 DNA: TGTGCCAGCAGCGAAACAACCGGACGGACAGGGTTTAATGAAAAACTGTTTTTT
J gene: TRBJ1-4
V gene: TRBV7-2
D gene: TRBD1
clone size: .